This T cell receptor beta chain appears in the sequencing data of a study of blood T cell repertoires in COVID-19. Turning to the study itself: Acute and convalescent COVID-19 specimens originated in the United States, Italy and Spain. PBMCs, B-cell-depleted T cells, or T cells provided the cDNA or gDNA that made up the material.

Per the authors' pipeline: Amplification of reference gene primers provided the estimated nucleated cell counts. Assay used: immunoSEQ multiplex PCR; TCRdb lists only in-frame clones, some missing. V, J and clone size reflect that table, while D and trimming were determined from the DNA. The repertoire holds 170,000 or so clones, with 84% as singletons. The V gene's germline CDR1 is MNHEY and CDR2 SVGAGI. The CDR3 has 15 residues. The V end was cut by 5 bases, the J end by 0 bases, with 13 bases between. Material for sequencing was peripheral blood. The clonotype originates from a man aged 18-30 years with active or convalescent COVID-19. J is TRBJ1-2 and V is TRBV6-5; D is possibly TRBD1 (6 bases). In nucleotides, the CDR3 is TGTGCCAGCAGTCCCGGACAGCTAGCTAACTATGGCTACACCTTC. This encodes CASSPGQLANYGYTF.